The 5 T cell receptor beta chains presented below share a single source sample, sequenced in a study of T-cell reconstitution after alpha-beta-depleted transplantation in children. Unique molecular identifiers were incorporated when the TCRbeta library was constructed. TCRdb processed the PCR reads anew with MiXCR; each CDR3 protein has one entry. The table has roughly 350,000 distinct CDR3 sequences, 15% to 20% seen once; the top ten hold approximately 44%. Sequencing used PBMCs, mostly from graft donor cells, obtained 360 days after TCRalphabeta/CD19-depleted stem cell transplant. These receptors all stem from a male patient under 10 years old who had a stem cell transplant for acute lymphoblastic leukemia, so the T cells may come from the graft donor.

The rearrangement links TRBV5-1 to TRBJ2-3, with 7 bases matching TRBD2. The CDR3 has 15 residues. V gave up 0 bases and J gave up 4 bases; unmatched junction bases: 5. CDR1 and CDR2 from the germline V gene are SGHRS and YFSETQ. Here the CDR3 DNA reads TGCGCCAGCAGCTTGGATCGGCTAGCGGCAGATACGCAGTATTTT. The encoded protein is CASSLDRLAADTQYF. Based on the CDR3 plus reference TRBV5-1 and TRBJ2-3, the full variable domain is KAGVTQTPRYLIKTRGQQVTLSCSPISGHRSVSWYQQTPGQGLQFLFEYFSETQRNKGNFPGRFSGRQFSNSRSEMNVSTLELGDSALYLCASSLDRLAADTQYFGPGTRLTVL.

This clonotype was seen at least ten times. V and J are TRBV4-2 and TRBJ2-1; 8 positions agree with TRBD2. Germline V lookup: CDR1 LGHNA, CDR2 YNFKEQ. The CDR3 totals 16 residues. J lost 8 bases, V lost 5 bases, and 14 bases had no gene match. The CDR3 bases are TGTGCCAGCAGCGCGGCCAGTGACGGGAGGGCGTATGAGCAGTTCTTC. It yields the protein CASSAASDGRAYEQFF.

This clonotype was counted only a few times. The chain is built from TRBV30 and TRBJ2-1, with 11 nucleotides matching TRBD2. This CDR3 has 16 amino acids. The germline gives CDR1 GTSNPN, CDR2 SVGIG (reference sequence). Trimming took 5 bases from V and 7 from J; bases not matched to a gene: 13. CDR3 in DNA: TGTGCCTGGTCCATGCAACTAGCGGGAGCTAAAAATGAGCAGTTCTTC. Translated: CAWSMQLAGAKNEQFF.

The chain recombines TRBV4-3 with TRBJ2-7; D is possibly TRBD2 (6 bases). The germline V gene encodes CDR1 LGHNA and CDR2 YSLEER. The germline V and J ends were trimmed by 1 base and 4 bases, with 11 bases remaining between them. This CDR3 is built from 14 residues. CDR3 region: CASSQGLAWYEQYF. The DNA for the CDR3 is TGCGCCAGCAGCCAAGGGCTAGCGTGGTACGAGCAGTACTTC.

This clonotype was counted at least ten times. V gene TRBV5-1 combines with J gene TRBJ2-5; D perhaps matches TRBD2 (6 bases). V was shortened by 4 bases and J by 4 bases, with 8 bases between the two germline ends. This CDR3 is 12 amino acids long. Looked up from germline, CDR1 is SGHRS and CDR2 is YFSETQ. In nucleotides, the CDR3 is TGCGCCAGCAGCGTGACTAGAGAGACCCAGTACTTC. It yields the protein CASSVTRETQYF.